The 19 T cell receptor beta chains below come from one sample, sequenced in a study of blood T cell repertoires in COVID-19. Repertoires were generated with immunoSEQ multiplex PCR, while TCRdb's copy carries only in-frame clones and drops some. Found here are about 73,000 clones, about 86% of them singletons; the top ten hold 28%. Sequenced sample: peripheral blood. Receptors originate from a human donor in a cohort sampled during active COVID-19.

The chain has TRBV27 and TRBJ2-7; 7 bases line up with TRBD1. Germline trimming cut 0 bases from V and 3 bases from J; bases unmatched to any gene: 8. The germline gives CDR1 MNHEY, CDR2 SMNVEV (reference sequence). The CDR3 has 16 amino acids. The chain's CDR3 is CASSLSFGRGFYEQYF. Written as DNA, the CDR3 is TGTGCCAGCAGTTTATCGTTTGGCAGGGGGTTCTACGAGCAGTACTTC.

This clone was picked up a small number of times. The chain is built from TRBV28 and TRBJ1-1; 9 nucleotides match TRBD1. This CDR3 comprises 15 residues. Per the germline V gene, CDR1 is MDHEN and CDR2 is SYDVKM. V lost 7 bases and J lost 4; bases outside the gene matches: 10. CDR3 sequence reads: CASKITGGSFTEAFF. CDR3 nucleotides: TGTGCCAGCAAAATTACAGGGGGCTCCTTCACTGAAGCTTTCTTT.

The rearrangement links TRBV7-2 to TRBJ2-1, with 9 bases lining up with TRBD2. From germline, CDR1 is SGHTA and CDR2 FQGNSA. The V and J ends lost 5 bases and 7 bases, in that order; junction bases with no gene match: 9. The CDR3 extends over 15 amino acids. The CDR3 DNA is TGTGCCAGCAGCCCTCGCGGGGGGGCCTTTAATGAGCAGTTCTTC. As protein: CASSPRGGAFNEQFF.

The CDR3 DNA reads TGTGCCAGTACCCCTAACAGGGGGCATACCGGGGAGCTGTTTTTT. Protein product: CASTPNRGHTGELFF. The genes are TRBV19 and TRBJ2-2; TRBD1 matches at 9 bases. CDR3 length equals 15 residues. V dropped 7 bases and J dropped 5; count of bases not matched to a gene: 8. The V gene's germline CDR1 is LNHDA and CDR2 SQIVND (reference sequence). Using reference TRBV19 and TRBJ2-2 for the parts outside the CDR3, the full variable domain is DGGITQSPKYLFRKEGQNVTLSCEQNLNHDAMYWYRQDPGQGLRLIYYSQIVNDFQKGDIAEGYSVSREKKESFPLTVTSAQKNPTAFYLCASTPNRGHTGELFFGEGSRLTVL.

This clone was observed a single time. The J gene is TRBJ2-3, the V gene TRBV2; no clear D. Per germline, CDR1 SNHLY and CDR2 FYNNEI. V was shortened by 3 bases and J by 2 bases, with 12 bases between the two germline ends. The CDR3 runs 15 residues. The CDR3 coding sequence is TGTGCCAGCAGTGAGGGTAGCAGCCACACAGATACGCAGTATTTT. This codes for CASSEGSSHTDTQYF.

In this sample, this clone turned up once. The gene calls are TRBV7-9 and TRBJ2-7; TRBD1 aligns across 8 bases. Germline CDR1 SEHNR, CDR2 FQNEAQ (reference sequence). Trimming cost V 5 bases and J 9 bases; bases outside gene matches: 9. The CDR3 runs 13 residues. In DNA form, the CDR3 reads TGTGCCAGCAGCCAAGGACAGGGAGGAGTGCAGTACTTC. It encodes CASSQGQGGVQYF. Combining the CDR3 with reference TRBV7-9 and TRBJ2-7 gives the whole variable domain DTGVSQNPRHKITKRGQNVTFRCDPISEHNRLYWYRQTLGQGPEFLTYFQNEAQLEKSRLLSDRFSAERPKGSFSTLEIQRTEQGDSAMYLCASSQGQGGVQYFGPGTRLTVT.

The chain is built from TRBV6-6 and TRBJ2-1, with a tentative D call TRBD2 (5 bases). The V end was cut by 5 bases, the J end by 9 bases, with 29 bases between. Germline CDR1 MNHNY, CDR2 SVGAGI (reference sequence). CDR3 length: 18 amino acids. The CDR3 reads CASSLPLTNTPGEGEQFF. Here the CDR3 DNA reads TGTGCCAGCAGTCTTCCTCTAACGAACACCCCCGGGGAAGGTGAGCAGTTCTTC.

The sample holds a few counts of this clone. This sequence joins TRBV29-1 and TRBJ2-1; TRBD2 matches 13 bases. CDR1 and CDR2 from the germline V gene are SQVTM and ANQGSEA. The V gene end was trimmed by 3 bases and the J gene end by 2 bases; junction bases not matched to a gene: 4. The CDR3 sequence is 16 residues long. CDR3 nucleotides: TGCAGCGTTGAGGGGACTAGCGGGGCTACCTACAATGAGCAGTTCTTC. As protein: CSVEGTSGATYNEQFF.

V and J are TRBV9 and TRBJ2-2, with 11 bases matching TRBD1. The CDR3 runs 17 residues. Germline V gene sequence: CDR1 SGDLS, CDR2 YYNGEE. V gave up 4 bases and J gave up 9 bases; unmatched junction bases: 14. CDR3 DNA: TGTGCCAGCAGCCCCCGGACAGGGGGCGGAAACACATGGGAGCTGTTTTTT. This sequence encodes CASSPRTGGGNTWELFF.

The V and J genes are TRBV9 and TRBJ2-7; 10 bases align to TRBD1. The CDR3 totals 15 residues. Germline CDR1 is SGDLS and CDR2 is YYNGEE. The trim removed 4 bases at V and 5 bases at J, leaving 9 bases unmatched. The CDR3 DNA is TGTGCCAGCAGCCCGTGGGACAGGGGCGTTGACGAGCAGTACTTC. Its translation is CASSPWDRGVDEQYF.

Concerning this clone: The sample holds other DNA sequences that translate to the same CDR3. The chain links TRBV11-2 to TRBJ2-3, with D possibly matching TRBD1 (6 bases). Germline V gene lookup returns CDR1 SGHAT and CDR2 FQNNGV. The V gene lost 0 bases and the J gene lost 3 bases, with 7 bases spanning the gap. This CDR3 spans 14 amino acids. Here the CDR3 reads CASSLDRGTDTQYF. The CDR3 nucleotides read TGTGCCAGCAGCTTAGACAGGGGAACAGATACGCAGTATTTT. Supplemented by reference TRBV11-2 and TRBJ2-3, the full variable domain reads EAGVAQSPRYKIIEKRQSVAFWCNPISGHATLYWYQQILGQGPKLLIQFQNNGVVDDSQLPKDRFSAERLKGVDSTLKIQPAKLEDSAVYLCASSLDRGTDTQYFGPGTRLTVL.

The chain recombines TRBV5-6 with TRBJ2-1, with D possibly being TRBD2 (6 bases). The CDR3 length is 13 residues. The germline V gene has CDR1 SGHDT and CDR2 YYEEEE. The ends were cut back, 5 bases at V and 6 bases at J, with 12 bases in the middle. DNA of the CDR3: TGTGCCAGCAGAGGCGGGGAAAGCAATGAGCAGTTCTTC. This sequence encodes CASRGGESNEQFF.

V usage is TRBV5-1 and J usage is TRBJ2-1, with 7 nucleotides matching TRBD1. Germline V gene sequence: CDR1 SGHRS, CDR2 YFSETQ. The CDR3 length is 15 residues. V lost 5 bases and J lost 7; bases outside the gene matches: 12. CDR3 in amino acids: CASSVAGTDYNEQFF. Written as DNA, the CDR3 is TGCGCCAGCAGTGTGGCCGGGACAGATTATAATGAGCAGTTCTTC.

V usage is TRBV10-3 and J usage is TRBJ2-3; D remains ambiguous. V was cut by 10 bases and J by 2 bases, with 13 bases left in between. CDR1 and CDR2 from the germline V gene are ENHRY and SYGVKD. CDR3 length equals 13 residues. In DNA form, the CDR3 reads TGTGCCACCACCATGAGCCTCACAGATACGCAGTATTTT. Translating gives CATTMSLTDTQYF.

This clone is a singleton in its sample. The chain has TRBV5-1 and TRBJ2-1, with 10 bases lining up with TRBD2. Germline V gene data show CDR1 as SGHRS and CDR2 as YFSETQ. The junction had 11 bases not matched to a gene; V was cut back by 7 bases and J by 7 bases. This CDR3 comprises 15 residues. CDR3 in DNA: TGCGCCAGCTCCCCCAGGCTAGCGGGGGTGAATGAGCAGTTCTTC. Amino acid sequence: CASSPRLAGVNEQFF. Filled out from reference TRBV5-1 and TRBJ2-1, the complete variable domain reads KAGVTQTPRYLIKTRGQQVTLSCSPISGHRSVSWYQQTPGQGLQFLFEYFSETQRNKGNFPGRFSGRQFSNSRSEMNVSTLELGDSALYLCASSPRLAGVNEQFFGPGTRLTVL.

The V call is TRBV10-3, the J call TRBJ1-2; D unclear. Germline loops: CDR1 ENHRY, CDR2 SYGVKD. V was shortened by 3 bases and J by 1 base, with 9 bases between the two germline ends. The CDR3 consists of 14 residues. The CDR3 sequence: CAISERRGNYGYTF. The CDR3 region has the DNA TGTGCCATCAGTGAACGGCGGGGTAACTATGGCTACACCTTC.

The chain couples TRBV18 to TRBJ2-5; 9 positions agree with TRBD2. The ends lost 5 bases at V and 3 bases at J; junction bases unmatched: 7. Germline CDR1 is KGHSH and CDR2 is LQKENI. CDR3 length equals 15 residues. CDR3 nucleotides: TGTGCCAGCTCATCCAATAGCGGGGGAGAAGAGACCCAGTACTTC. This translates into CASSSNSGGEETQYF.

CDR3 in amino acids: CATSRGQGVNQPQHF. The CDR3 DNA reads TGTGCCACCAGCAGAGGGCAGGGGGTTAATCAGCCCCAGCATTTT. V usage is TRBV15 and J usage is TRBJ1-5; 7 bases fit TRBD1. The junction had 4 bases not matched to a gene; V was cut back by 1 base and J by 4 bases. There are 15 residues in the CDR3. Germline loops: CDR1 LNHNV, CDR2 YYDKDF (reference sequence).

This clone was counted only a few times. The rearrangement joins TRBV7-9 to TRBJ2-4; D is unresolved. V lost 6 bases, J lost 1 base, and 10 bases lay in between. There are 14 residues in the CDR3. CDR1 SEHNR and CDR2 FQNEAQ come from the germline V gene (reference sequence). The CDR3 reads CASSIAEAKNIQYF. CDR3 in DNA: TGTGCCAGCAGTATCGCTGAGGCCAAAAACATTCAGTACTTC.